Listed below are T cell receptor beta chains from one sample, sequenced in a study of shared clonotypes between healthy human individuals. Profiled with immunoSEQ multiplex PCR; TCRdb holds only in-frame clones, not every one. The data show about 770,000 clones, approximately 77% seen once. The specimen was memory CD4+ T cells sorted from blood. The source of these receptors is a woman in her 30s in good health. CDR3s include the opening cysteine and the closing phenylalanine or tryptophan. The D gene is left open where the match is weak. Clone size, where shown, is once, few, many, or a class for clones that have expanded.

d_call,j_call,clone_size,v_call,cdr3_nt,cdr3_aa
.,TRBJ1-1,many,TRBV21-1,TGTGCCAGCAGCTCTCCGACAGGGAGGAACACTGAAGCTTTCTTT,CASSSPTGRNTEAFF
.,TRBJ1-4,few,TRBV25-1,TGTGCCAGCAGGTATTGGGGGGGTAATGAAAAACTGTTTTTT,CASRYWGGNEKLFF
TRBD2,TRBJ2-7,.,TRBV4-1,TGCGCCAGCAGCCCCCCTCTAGCGGGAGTCAGGGTCTACGAGCAGTACTTC,CASSPPLAGVRVYEQYF
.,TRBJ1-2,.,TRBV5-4,TGTGCCAGCAGCTTGGGACACCAGAACTATGGCTACACCTTC,CASSLGHQNYGYTF
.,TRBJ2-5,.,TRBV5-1,TGCGCCAGCAGCTTGCGGGTACAGGAGACCCAGTACTTC,CASSLRVQETQYF
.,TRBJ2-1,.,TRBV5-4,TGTGCCAGCAGCTTTCCGGCGGACTACTACAATGAGCAGTTCTTC,CASSFPADYYNEQFF
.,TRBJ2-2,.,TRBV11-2,TGTGCCAGCAGCTTAGACCTTTGGGCCGGGGAGCTGTTTTTT,CASSLDLWAGELFF
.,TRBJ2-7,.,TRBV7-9,TGTGCCAGCAGCGTGGGGGGCTTCGAGCAGTACTTC,CASSVGGFEQYF
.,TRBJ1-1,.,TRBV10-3,TGTGCCATCAGTGAGGGGAGGGCGAGAACTGAAGCTTTCTTT,CAISEGRARTEAFF
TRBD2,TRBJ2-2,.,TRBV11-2,TGTGCCAGCAGCTCGGGACTAGCGGGGGTGAACACCGGGGAGCTGTTTTTT,CASSSGLAGVNTGELFF
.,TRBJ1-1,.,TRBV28,TGTGCCAGCAGTCACTCTAGGGTCCCAGGCACTGAAGCTTTCTTT,CASSHSRVPGTEAFF
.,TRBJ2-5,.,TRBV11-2,TGTGCCAGCAGCCCGAGCGGGCTGCCGGAGACCCAGTACTTC,CASSPSGLPETQYF
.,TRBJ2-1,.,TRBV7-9,TGTGCCAGCAGCCCGTTCGGGACTCAGAACAATGAGCAGTTCTTC,CASSPFGTQNNEQFF
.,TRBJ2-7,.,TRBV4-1,TGCGCCAGCAGCCAGCCGACAGAGCAAACCTACGAGCAGTACTTC,CASSQPTEQTYEQYF
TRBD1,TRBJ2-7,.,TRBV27,TGTGCCAGCAGCACAGGGTCGGGGACAGCGTCGTACGAGCAGTACTTC,CASSTGSGTASYEQYF
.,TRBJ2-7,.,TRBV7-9,TGTGCCAGCAGCTCGCGATTTGGGACTGGCCCAAGCTCCTACGAGCAGTACTTC,CASSSRFGTGPSSYEQYF
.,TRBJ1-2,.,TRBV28,TGTGCCAGCAGTTTATCTCAGGGCAGGAACACCTTC,CASSLSQGRNTF
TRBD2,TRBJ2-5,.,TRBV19,TGTGCCAGTAGTATGCAGCGGGAGGGCTCAGAGACCCAGTACTTC,CASSMQREGSETQYF
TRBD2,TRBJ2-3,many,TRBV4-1,TGCGCCAGCAGCGAACGACTAGCGGGAAGCACAGATACGCAGTATTTT,CASSERLAGSTDTQYF
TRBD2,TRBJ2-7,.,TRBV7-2,TGTGCCAGCAGCTTAGGACTAGCGGGATCCTACGAGCAGTACTTC,CASSLGLAGSYEQYF
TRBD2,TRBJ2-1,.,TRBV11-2,TGTGCCAGCAGCCCCCGGGCGGGGGGTTCCAATGAGCAGTTCTTC,CASSPRAGGSNEQFF
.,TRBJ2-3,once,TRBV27,TGTGCCAGCAGTTTCCGGGTCACAGATACGCAGTATTTT,CASSFRVTDTQYF
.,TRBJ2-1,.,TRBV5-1,TGCGCCAGCAGCTCGGCTAAGGGTACGAACTCCTACAATGAGCAGTTCTTC,CASSSAKGTNSYNEQFF
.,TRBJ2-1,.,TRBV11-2,TGTGCCAGCACCCCAGACTACTACAATGAGCAGTTCTTC,CASTPDYYNEQFF
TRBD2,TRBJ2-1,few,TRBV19,TGTGCCAGTAGTGATCTAGCGGGAGGGGCCCACAATGAGCAGTTCTTC,CASSDLAGGAHNEQFF
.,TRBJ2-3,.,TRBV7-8,TGTGCCAGCAGCTTAGCAGGGAGAACAGATACGCAGTATTTT,CASSLAGRTDTQYF
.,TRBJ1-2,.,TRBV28,TGTGCCAGCAGCCTGGGCAGGGACTATGGCTACACCTTC,CASSLGRDYGYTF
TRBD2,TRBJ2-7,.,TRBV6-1,TGTGCCAGCGGCGTCACTAGCGAGGCCCACGAGCAGTACTTC,CASGVTSEAHEQYF
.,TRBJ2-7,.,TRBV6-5,TGTGCCAGCAGCAAGGACGGAACCTACGAGCAGTACTTC,CASSKDGTYEQYF
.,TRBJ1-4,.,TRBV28,TGTGCCAGCAGTCCTGGGGGGCGGGCTGAAAAACTGTTTTTT,CASSPGGRAEKLFF
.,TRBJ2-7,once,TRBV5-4,TGTGCCAGCAGCTTGCAGAGCGGCCACTCCTACGAGCAGTACTTC,CASSLQSGHSYEQYF
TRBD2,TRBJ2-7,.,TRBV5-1,TGCGCCAGCAGCCCTAGCGGGGTAAAAATCTACGAGCAGTACTTC,CASSPSGVKIYEQYF
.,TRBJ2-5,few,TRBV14,TGTGCCAGCAGCCGAATCCAGGCTGGGGAGACCCAGTACTTC,CASSRIQAGETQYF
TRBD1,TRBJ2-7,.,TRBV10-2,TGCGCCAGCAGTGAGTCGAATGTAGACAGGGGGCGGAACGAGCAGTACTTC,CASSESNVDRGRNEQYF
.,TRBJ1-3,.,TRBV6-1,TGTGCCAGCAGTCCCCGGACAGCCGGAAACACCATATATTTT,CASSPRTAGNTIYF
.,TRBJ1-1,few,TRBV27,TGTGCCAGCAGTCCAGACACACACACTGAAGCTTTCTTT,CASSPDTHTEAFF